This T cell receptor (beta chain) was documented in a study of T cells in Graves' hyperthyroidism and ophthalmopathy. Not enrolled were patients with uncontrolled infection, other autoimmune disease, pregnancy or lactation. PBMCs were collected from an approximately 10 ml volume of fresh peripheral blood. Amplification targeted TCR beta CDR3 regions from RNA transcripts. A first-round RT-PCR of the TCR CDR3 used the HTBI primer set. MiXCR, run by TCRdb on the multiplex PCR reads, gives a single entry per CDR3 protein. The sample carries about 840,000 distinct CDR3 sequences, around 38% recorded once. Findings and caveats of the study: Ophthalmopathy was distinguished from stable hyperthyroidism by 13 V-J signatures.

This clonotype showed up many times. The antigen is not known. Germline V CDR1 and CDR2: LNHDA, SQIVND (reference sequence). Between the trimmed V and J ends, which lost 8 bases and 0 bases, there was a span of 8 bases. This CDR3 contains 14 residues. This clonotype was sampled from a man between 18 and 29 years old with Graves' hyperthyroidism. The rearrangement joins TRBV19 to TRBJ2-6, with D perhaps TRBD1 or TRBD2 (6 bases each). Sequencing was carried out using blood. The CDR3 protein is CASRGPSGANVLTF. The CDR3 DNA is TGTGCCAGTCGGGGGCCCTCTGGGGCCAACGTCCTGACTTTC.